The 30 T cell receptor beta chains below come from one sample, sequenced in a study of T cell responses to AZD1222 COVID-19 vaccine. Here immunoSEQ multiplex PCR was the method, and the copy in TCRdb shows in-frame clones only, minus some. The sample includes around 160,000 clones, nearly 90% of them seen just once. The starting material was peripheral blood, obtained on day 0 of AZD1222 vaccination. The source is an adult in good health.

The chain is built from TRBV2 and TRBJ2-5, with D hard to call. The CDR3 consists of 13 residues. The V gene lost 0 bases and the J gene lost 5 bases, with 7 bases spanning the gap. Germline lookup yields CDR1 SNHLY and CDR2 FYNNEI. The CDR3 coding sequence is TGTGCCAGCAGTGAAGCGCTTCCGGAGACCCAGTACTTC. It specifies CASSEALPETQYF.

A word on this clone: This CDR3 is also generated by other DNA sequences in the sample. The gene calls are TRBV28 and TRBJ1-2; a weak D match, TRBD1 (6 bases). V was shortened by 2 bases and J by 5 bases, with 9 bases between the two germline ends. CDR1 is MDHEN, CDR2 SYDVKM, per germline. The CDR3 loop spans 13 amino acids. CDR3 amino acids: CASSLGQGYGYTF. The CDR3 DNA reads as TGTGCCAGCAGTTTAGGGCAGGGGTATGGCTACACCTTC.

This chain links TRBV18 with TRBJ2-7; a possible D gene is TRBD1 (6 bases). The CDR3 loop spans 20 amino acids. Trimming removed 3 bases at V and 0 bases at J, with 27 bases between. CDR1 KGHSH and CDR2 LQKENI come from the germline V gene. The CDR3 loop reads CASSPGRADRDNLPSYEQYF. The CDR3 DNA reads as TGTGCCAGCTCACCTGGTCGGGCGGATCGGGACAACCTCCCCTCCTACGAGCAGTACTTC.

The CDR3 coding sequence is TGTGCCAGCAGTTCCGGGACAGGGGTTTTTGAGCAGTTCTTC. Protein product: CASSSGTGVFEQFF. V is TRBV6-5 and J is TRBJ2-1; 10 bases are shared with TRBD1. CDR1 MNHEY and CDR2 SVGAGI come from the germline V gene. CDR3 length: 14 residues. Trimming removed 4 bases from V and 9 bases from J; junction bases left unmatched: 6.

V is TRBV25-1 and J is TRBJ2-3; TRBD2 is a possible D gene (5 bases). Germline-derived CDR1 and CDR2 are MGHDK and SYGVNS. The CDR3 sequence is 16 residues long. V lost 4 bases to trimming and J lost 3 bases, with 17 bases between them. The CDR3 DNA reads as TGTGCCAGCAGTGGAGGACTTTTTAGAGGGACAGATACGCAGTATTTT. This codes for CASSGGLFRGTDTQYF.

This clone was observed a single time. This chain links TRBV12-3 or TRBV12-4 with TRBJ1-4; no reliable D call. The CDR3 is 13 residues long. Trimming shortened V by 3 bases and J by 11 bases, and 13 bases separated the two germline ends. The CDR3 DNA follows: TGTGCCAGCAGTTTTAAAAGTAGCCGCAAACTGTTTTTT. The encoded protein is CASSFKSSRKLFF.

This chain uses TRBV15 with TRBJ1-5; the D gene is possibly TRBD1 (5 bases). This CDR3 comprises 15 residues. The V end lost 1 base, the J end lost 3 bases, and 10 bases lay between the germline ends. CDR1 LNHNV and CDR2 YYDKDF come from the germline V gene (reference sequence). CDR3: CATSRGKQDNQPQHF. The CDR3 DNA is TGTGCCACCAGCAGAGGGAAACAGGACAATCAGCCCCAGCATTTT. The whole variable domain, filled in from reference TRBV15 and TRBJ1-5, reads DAMVIQNPRYQVTQFGKPVTLSCSQTLNHNVMYWYQQKSSQAPKLLFHYYDKDFNNEADTPDNFQSRRPNTSFCFLDIRSPGLGDTAMYLCATSRGKQDNQPQHFGDGTRLSIL.

As to this clone: This specimen includes other DNA sequences encoding the same CDR3. J is TRBJ1-5 and V is TRBV11-3; D is undetermined. CDR3 length equals 13 residues. V was trimmed by 1 base and J by 7 bases, leaving 8 bases between them. Per the germline V gene, CDR1 is SGHNT and CDR2 is YENEEA. The CDR3 is CASSLVRGQPQHF. For the CDR3, the DNA is TGTGCCAGCAGCTTAGTGCGAGGACAGCCCCAGCATTTT. The whole variable domain, remainder taken from reference TRBV11-3 and TRBJ1-5, is EAGVVQSPRYKIIEKKQPVAFWCNPISGHNTLYWYLQNLGQGPELLIRYENEEAVDDSQLPKDRFSAERLKGVDSTLKIQPAELGDSAVYLCASSLVRGQPQHFGDGTRLSIL.

The sample holds one count of this clone. This chain connects TRBV9 to TRBJ2-1; 14 nucleotides line up with TRBD2. J gave up 1 base and V 4 bases, and 10 bases lay outside the gene matches. There are 19 residues in the CDR3. The germline CDR1 and CDR2 sequences are SGDLS and YYNGEE. CDR3 DNA: TGTGCCAGCAGCTCTCCCGGGACTAGCGGGAGAGAGTCCTACAATGAGCAGTTCTTC. As protein: CASSSPGTSGRESYNEQFF.

This chain links TRBV9 with TRBJ1-2, with D possibly being TRBD1 (5 bases). Trimming removed 3 bases from V and 4 bases from J, with 16 bases in between. The CDR3 is 15 amino acids. CDR1 and CDR2 from the germline V gene are SGDLS and YYNGEE. The CDR3 loop is CASSGGPPGFYGYTF. The CDR3 DNA follows: TGTGCCAGCAGCGGGGGACCCCCGGGATTCTATGGCTACACCTTC.

This clone has more than one count but fewer than ten. Other DNA sequences in this sample translate to the same CDR3. CDR3 bases: TGTGCCAGCAGTGAGTTCTACGAGCAGTACTTC. It specifies CASSEFYEQYF. The rearrangement joins TRBV6-1 to TRBJ2-7, with D unclear. V gave up 3 bases and J gave up 3 bases, with 3 bases separating them. The CDR3 is made up of 11 amino acids. Per the germline V gene, CDR1 is MNHNS and CDR2 is SASEGT.

V is TRBV30 and J is TRBJ1-3, with 8 positions matching TRBD1. CDR3 length: 15 residues. Germline V lookup: CDR1 GTSNPN, CDR2 SVGIG (reference sequence). V shed 8 bases and J 0 bases; nucleotides not matched to a gene: 9. The CDR3 bases are TGTGCCACAGGGGGGGGGCACTACTCTGGAAACACCATATATTTT. It encodes CATGGGHYSGNTIYF.

The chain couples TRBV4-1 to TRBJ2-7, with 13 bases matching TRBD2. V was pared by 0 bases and J by 2 bases, with 4 bases of the junction left unmatched. This CDR3 is 17 amino acids long. Germline V gene sequence: CDR1 MGHRA, CDR2 YSYEKL. The CDR3 reads CASSQELLAGGPYEQYF. DNA for the CDR3: TGCGCCAGCAGCCAAGAGTTACTAGCGGGAGGGCCCTACGAGCAGTACTTC.

V and J are TRBV7-8 and TRBJ2-7; D not certain. Trimming left V 5 bases short and J 3 bases short, with 11 bases between. Germline-derived CDR1 and CDR2 are SGHVS and FQNEAQ. The CDR3 length is 13 residues. CDR3 amino acids: CASSPESGYEQYF. Written as DNA, the CDR3 is TGTGCCAGCAGCCCGGAGTCAGGCTACGAGCAGTACTTC.

V is TRBV28 and J is TRBJ1-4, with a possible D match to TRBD1 (6 bases). The CDR3 length is 15 residues. Trimming left V 5 bases short and J 5 bases short, with 15 bases between. In germline, CDR1 is MDHEN, CDR2 SYDVKM. The CDR3 reads CASSKIDRSNEKLFF. The CDR3 bases are TGTGCCAGCAGTAAGATAGACAGGAGCAATGAAAAACTGTTTTTT. Together with reference TRBV28 and TRBJ1-4, the CDR3 gives the full variable domain: DVKVTQSSRYLVKRTGEKVFLECVQDMDHENMFWYRQDPGLGLRLIYFSYDVKMKEKGDIPEGYSVSREKKERFSLILESASTNQTSMYLCASSKIDRSNEKLFFGSGTQLSVL.

The chain uses TRBV2 and TRBJ2-1; D ambiguous. CDR1 and CDR2 from the germline V gene are SNHLY and FYNNEI. The CDR3 loop spans 12 amino acids. The V end was cut by 4 bases, the J end by 3 bases, with 4 bases between. CDR3 protein: CASSVLYNEQFF. The DNA for the CDR3 is TGTGCCAGCAGTGTCCTCTACAATGAGCAGTTCTTC. Complete variable domain (other parts from reference TRBV2 and TRBJ2-1): EPEVTQTPSHQVTQMGQEVILRCVPISNHLYFYWYRQILGQKVEFLVSFYNNEISEKSEIFDDQFSVERPDGSNFTLKIRSTKLEDSAMYFCASSVLYNEQFFGPGTRLTVL.

V usage is TRBV5-1 and J usage is TRBJ2-4; tentatively, D is TRBD2 (5 bases). The germline gives CDR1 SGHRS, CDR2 YFSETQ. This CDR3 is built from 15 residues. V was shortened by 1 base and J by 5 bases, with 13 bases between the two germline ends. Here the CDR3 DNA reads TGCGCCAGCAGCTTGCGACCGGGGAGCCAAAACATTCAGTACTTC. It codes for CASSLRPGSQNIQYF. Filled out from reference TRBV5-1 and TRBJ2-4, the complete variable domain reads KAGVTQTPRYLIKTRGQQVTLSCSPISGHRSVSWYQQTPGQGLQFLFEYFSETQRNKGNFPGRFSGRQFSNSRSEMNVSTLELGDSALYLCASSLRPGSQNIQYFGAGTRLSVL.

The chain carries TRBV5-4 and TRBJ2-7; no firm D call. The germline V gene encodes CDR1 SGHNT and CDR2 YYREEE (reference sequence). V lost 0 bases to trimming and J lost 0 bases, with 10 bases between them. The CDR3 has 15 residues. CDR3 in amino acids: CASSLVGQPSYEQYF. The CDR3 region has the DNA TGTGCCAGCAGCTTGGTGGGCCAACCCTCCTACGAGCAGTACTTC. Full variable domain (rest looked up from reference TRBV5-4 and TRBJ2-7): ETGVTQSPTHLIKTRGQQVTLRCSSQSGHNTVSWYQQALGQGPQFIFQYYREEENGRGNFPPRFSGLQFPNYSSELNVNALELDDSALYLCASSLVGQPSYEQYFGPGTRLTVT.

This clone has only one observation. This sequence joins TRBV9 and TRBJ2-1; D may be TRBD1 (5 bases). Trimming shortened V by 3 bases and J by 3 bases, and 16 bases separated the two germline ends. In germline, CDR1 is SGDLS, CDR2 YYNGEE. The CDR3 is made up of 16 amino acids. The CDR3 coding sequence is TGTGCCAGCAGCGACCAAAGGGGCACCTACTACAATGAGCAGTTCTTC. Amino acid sequence: CASSDQRGTYYNEQFF.

The rearrangement joins TRBV29-1 to TRBJ1-2; 8 bases are a match to TRBD1. Trimming removed 4 bases from V and 2 bases from J; junction bases left unmatched: 6. Germline assignment: CDR1 SQVTM and CDR2 ANQGSEA. This CDR3 has 14 residues. The CDR3 DNA sequence: TGCAGCGTTGGGGCGGCAGGGGGCAACTATGGCTACACCTTC. Translated: CSVGAAGGNYGYTF.

On this clone itself: Other DNA sequences of this sample code for an identical CDR3. The gene calls are TRBV7-2 and TRBJ1-1; no clear D. The V end was cut by 1 base, the J end by 1 base, with 4 bases between. Germline assignment: CDR1 SGHTA and CDR2 FQGNSA. The CDR3 has 13 residues. The CDR3, as DNA: TGTGCCAGCAGCTTAGGGTCGAACACTGAAGCTTTCTTT. It codes for CASSLGSNTEAFF.

The chain employs TRBV11-3 and TRBJ2-7; D may be TRBD1 (5 bases). V was clipped by 3 bases and J by 0 bases, with 9 bases between them. CDR3 length: 14 residues. Per the germline V gene, CDR1 is SGHNT and CDR2 is YENEEA. In nucleotides, the CDR3 is TGTGCCAGCAGCTTTGACAGCCTCTCCTACGAGCAGTACTTC. Translating gives CASSFDSLSYEQYF.

CDR3 loop: CASRGTGLAKNIQYF. The CDR3, as DNA: TGTGCCAGCAGAGGGACAGGTCTAGCCAAAAACATTCAGTACTTC. The chain carries TRBV6-5 and TRBJ2-4; 8 bases match TRBD1. After removal of 6 bases from V and 0 bases from J, the junction contained 4 bases not matched to a gene. Germline V CDR1 and CDR2: MNHEY, SVGAGI. This CDR3 comprises 15 residues.

The chain employs TRBV5-1 and TRBJ1-1, with D perhaps matching TRBD1 (6 bases). Germline loops: CDR1 SGHRS, CDR2 YFSETQ. V was pared by 4 bases and J by 1 base, with 11 bases between. The CDR3 totals 14 residues. The CDR3 here is CASSRTVGNTEAFF. In nucleotides, the CDR3 is TGCGCCAGCAGCCGGACAGTGGGGAACACTGAAGCTTTCTTT.

This sequence joins TRBV9 and TRBJ1-5, with D tentatively TRBD1 (6 bases). V dropped 0 bases and J dropped 0 bases, with 7 bases sitting between them. The CDR3 is made up of 15 amino acids. Germline V gives CDR1 SGDLS, CDR2 YYNGEE. CDR3 in DNA: TGTGCCAGCAGCGTAGCAGGGGCTAGCAATCAGCCCCAGCATTTT. Translated, it gives CASSVAGASNQPQHF.

This sequence joins TRBV5-1 and TRBJ2-3; the D is unclear. Germline CDR1 and CDR2: SGHRS and YFSETQ. V lost 1 base and J lost 5, with 14 bases in between. The CDR3 loop spans 15 amino acids. The CDR3 region is CASSLLSGSGDTQYF. The DNA for the CDR3 is TGCGCCAGCAGCTTGCTTTCGGGTTCGGGAGATACGCAGTATTTT.

This sequence joins TRBV6-2 or TRBV6-3 and TRBJ1-5, with D unresolved. V lost 2 bases to trimming and J lost 1 base, with 6 bases between them. Germline V CDR1 and CDR2: MNHEY, SVGEGT. The CDR3 loop spans 14 amino acids. The CDR3 DNA follows: TGTGCCAGCAGTTACCTCGGAAGCAATCAGCCCCAGCATTTT. Its translation is CASSYLGSNQPQHF.

The rearrangement uses TRBV11-2 and TRBJ2-3; maybe TRBD2 (5 bases). Germline loops: CDR1 SGHAT, CDR2 FQNNGV. V lost 4 bases to trimming and J lost 4 bases, with 6 bases between them. The CDR3 length is 12 residues. Here the CDR3 reads CASSSGSDTQYF. CDR3 DNA sequence: TGTGCCAGCAGCTCGGGGTCAGATACGCAGTATTTT.

This chain links TRBV19 with TRBJ1-2; 7 bases are shared with TRBD1. The J segment lost 4 bases and the V segment lost 8 bases, leaving 7 bases of the junction unmatched. Germline assignment: CDR1 LNHDA and CDR2 SQIVND (reference sequence). The CDR3 contains 13 residues. The CDR3 DNA is TGTGCCAGTGGCCGGGACAGTCCCTATGGCTACACCTTC. Translating it yields CASGRDSPYGYTF.

The gene calls are TRBV4-3 and TRBJ2-7, with D tentatively TRBD1 (5 bases). Germline V CDR1 and CDR2: LGHNA, YSLEER. The CDR3 consists of 14 residues. Trimming removed 0 bases from V and 3 bases from J, with 9 bases in between. CDR3 residues: CASSQDIGDYEQYF. CDR3 bases: TGCGCCAGCAGCCAAGATATAGGGGACTACGAGCAGTACTTC.